Each of the 8 T cell receptor beta chains below was sequenced from the same sample in a study of cytomegalovirus exposure and HLA in healthy donors. PCR amplification relied on 60 Vbeta primers (plus 13 Jbeta primers). Assay used: immunoSEQ multiplex PCR; TCRdb lists only in-frame clones, some missing. The table records more than 100,000 clones, around 87% of them present only once. The sequencing sample was made of PBMCs. The origin of the receptors is a woman in her 30s in good health and CMV-seronegative.

The rearrangement links TRBV5-4 to TRBJ2-1, with TRBD2 matching over 8 bases. V shed 2 bases and J 5 bases; nucleotides not matched to a gene: 6. This CDR3 has 15 amino acids. Germline CDR1 reads SGHNT; CDR2 reads YYREEE (reference sequence). CDR3 amino acids: CASSFRTSGNNEQFF. CDR3 DNA sequence: TGTGCCAGCAGCTTTCGTACTAGCGGAAACAATGAGCAGTTCTTC.

The chain recombines TRBV19 with TRBJ2-6; TRBD2 agrees at 7 bases. In germline, CDR1 is LNHDA, CDR2 SQIVND (reference sequence). CDR3 length: 15 residues. The J segment lost 0 bases and the V segment lost 6 bases, leaving 2 bases of the junction unmatched. The CDR3 nucleotides are TGTGCCAGTAGGGGGAGGGGCTCTGGGGCCAACGTCCTGACTTTC. Translated: CASRGRGSGANVLTF.

V and J are TRBV11-2 and TRBJ1-4; D possibly corresponds to TRBD1 (5 bases). Trimming left V 2 bases short and J 3 bases short, with 7 bases between. CDR3 length equals 14 residues. CDR1 SGHAT and CDR2 FQNNGV come from the germline V gene. The CDR3 region has the DNA TGTGCCAGCAGCTTATGGGGGGCTAATGAAAAACTGTTTTTT. Encoded protein: CASSLWGANEKLFF. Supplemented by reference TRBV11-2 and TRBJ1-4, the full variable domain reads EAGVAQSPRYKIIEKRQSVAFWCNPISGHATLYWYQQILGQGPKLLIQFQNNGVVDDSQLPKDRFSAERLKGVDSTLKIQPAKLEDSAVYLCASSLWGANEKLFFGSGTQLSVL.

This chain uses TRBV6-5 with TRBJ2-3; D gene unclear. CDR1 is MNHEY and CDR2 is SVGAGI in the germline V gene. This CDR3 is built from 16 residues. The germline V and J ends were trimmed by 2 bases and 6 bases, with 18 bases remaining between them. For the CDR3, the DNA is TGTGCCAGCAGTTACCGAGTTATTGGCACGGAGGATACGCAGTATTTT. It translates to CASSYRVIGTEDTQYF.

The chain has TRBV5-6 and TRBJ2-5, with 12 bases that match TRBD2. In germline, CDR1 is SGHDT, CDR2 YYEEEE. CDR3 size: 16 residues. V shed 0 bases and J 4 bases; nucleotides not matched to a gene: 4. The CDR3 reads CASSLARLAGAETQYF. CDR3 DNA: TGTGCCAGCAGCTTGGCCCGACTAGCGGGAGCAGAGACCCAGTACTTC.

The chain employs TRBV2 and TRBJ1-6, with D uncertain. CDR1 and CDR2 (germline): SNHLY, FYNNEI. V was cut by 7 bases and J by 11 bases, with 24 bases left in between. The CDR3 totals 16 residues. In DNA form, the CDR3 reads TGTGCCAGCAACCCCCGTCTCAATCGGTGGGGAGCACCCCTCCACTTT. It translates to CASNPRLNRWGAPLHF.

The V gene is TRBV9, the J gene TRBJ1-1; 7 positions match TRBD1. Trimming cost V 4 bases and J 3 bases; bases outside gene matches: 15. The CDR3 contains 17 residues. Germline V gene lookup returns CDR1 SGDLS and CDR2 YYNGEE. CDR3 sequence: CASSPTPGDRLYTEAFF. The CDR3 coding sequence is TGTGCCAGCAGCCCCACTCCAGGGGACAGACTTTACACTGAAGCTTTCTTT.

The chain is built from TRBV4-3 and TRBJ2-7; 7 bases agree with TRBD2. V shed 4 bases and J 2 bases; nucleotides not matched to a gene: 11. Germline V lookup: CDR1 LGHNA, CDR2 YSLEER. The CDR3 has 16 amino acids. The CDR3 region is CASSREGLASTYEQYF. In DNA, the CDR3 is TGCGCCAGCAGCCGGGAGGGGCTAGCGTCTACCTACGAGCAGTACTTC.